This TCR beta chain was captured by sequencing in a study of untreated major depressive disorder. Study-wide results and limits: CD4+ T cells from depressed patients used TRBV05-01 (Vbeta 5.1) more often than controls.

The donors were all European-descended. Thawed PBMCs underwent magnetic negative selection for CD4+ T cells. Germline V gene data show CDR1 as MNHEY and CDR2 as SVGAGI. This CDR3 is 13 amino acids long. V was trimmed by 2 bases and J by 8 bases, leaving 12 bases between them. Libraries were prepared by immunoSEQ multiplex PCR; TCRdb keeps only in-frame clonotypes and omits some of them. This repertoire shows roughly 25,000 clones, 90% to 95% found once; its top ten account for 0.7% to 0.85%. This clone was seen only once. The antigen is unknown. This receptor was taken from a woman aged 25 to 39 with major depressive disorder. The material sequenced was CD4+ T cells from PBMCs. The chain links TRBV6-5 to TRBJ1-2, with D perhaps TRBD1 (5 bases). CDR3 sequence reads: CASSYVPGDGYTF. CDR3 nucleotides: TGTGCCAGCAGTTACGTTCCGGGGGACGGCTACACCTTC.